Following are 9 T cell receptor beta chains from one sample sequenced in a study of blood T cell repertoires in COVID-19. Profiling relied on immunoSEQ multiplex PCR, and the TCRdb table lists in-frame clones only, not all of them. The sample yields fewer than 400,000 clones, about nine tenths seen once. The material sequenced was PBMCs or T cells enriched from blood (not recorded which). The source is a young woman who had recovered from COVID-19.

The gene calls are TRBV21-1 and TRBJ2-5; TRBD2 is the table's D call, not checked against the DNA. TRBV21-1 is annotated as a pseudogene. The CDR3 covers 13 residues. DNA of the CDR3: TGTGCCAGCAGCCAAATGACGACTAGCGGGCGATACTTC. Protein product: CASSQMTTSGRYF.

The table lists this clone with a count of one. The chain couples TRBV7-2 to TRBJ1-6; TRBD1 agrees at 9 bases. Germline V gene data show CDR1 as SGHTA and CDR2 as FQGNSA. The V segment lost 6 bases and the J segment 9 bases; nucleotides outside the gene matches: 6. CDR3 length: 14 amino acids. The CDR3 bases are TGTGCCAGCAGTCTTCGACAGGGGGGTTCACCCCTCCACTTT. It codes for CASSLRQGGSPLHF.

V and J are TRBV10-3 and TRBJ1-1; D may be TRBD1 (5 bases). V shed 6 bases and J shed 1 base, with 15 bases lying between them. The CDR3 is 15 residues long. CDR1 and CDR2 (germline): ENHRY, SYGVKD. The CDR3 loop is CAIRGEAGPNTEAFF. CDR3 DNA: TGTGCCATCAGGGGGGAAGCGGGCCCGAACACTGAAGCTTTCTTT.

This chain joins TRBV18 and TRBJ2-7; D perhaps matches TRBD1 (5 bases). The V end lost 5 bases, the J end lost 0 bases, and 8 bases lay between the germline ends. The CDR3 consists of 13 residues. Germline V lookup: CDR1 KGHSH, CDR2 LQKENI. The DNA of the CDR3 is TGTGCCAGCTCAAGACAGTCCTCCTACGAGCAGTACTTC. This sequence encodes CASSRQSSYEQYF.

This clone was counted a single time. CDR3 amino acids: CASSAGTSAHEQFF. CDR3 bases: TGTGCCAGCAGCGCCGGGACTAGCGCCCATGAGCAGTTCTTC. The J gene is TRBJ2-1, the V gene TRBV7-9; 10 bases map to TRBD2. The CDR3 is 14 amino acids. Trimming at V came to 5 bases and at J to 8 bases, leaving 6 bases not matched to a gene. Per the germline V gene, CDR1 is SEHNR and CDR2 is FQNEAQ (reference sequence). Looking up the rest from reference TRBV7-9 and TRBJ2-1 gives the full variable domain: DTGVSQNPRHKITKRGQNVTFRCDPISEHNRLYWYRQTLGQGPEFLTYFQNEAQLEKSRLLSDRFSAERPKGSFSTLEIQRTEQGDSAMYLCASSAGTSAHEQFFGPGTRLTVL.

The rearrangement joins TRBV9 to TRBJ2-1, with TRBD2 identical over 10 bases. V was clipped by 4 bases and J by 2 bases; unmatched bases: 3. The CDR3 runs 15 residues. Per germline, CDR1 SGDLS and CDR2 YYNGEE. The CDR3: CASSLTSGAYNEQFF. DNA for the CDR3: TGTGCCAGCAGCCTAACTAGCGGGGCCTACAATGAGCAGTTCTTC.

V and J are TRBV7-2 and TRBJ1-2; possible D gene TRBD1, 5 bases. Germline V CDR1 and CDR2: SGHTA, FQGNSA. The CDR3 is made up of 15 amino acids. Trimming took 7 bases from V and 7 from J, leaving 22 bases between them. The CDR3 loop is CASNKGFGGLSGYTF. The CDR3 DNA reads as TGTGCCAGCAACAAAGGGTTTGGGGGGTTAAGTGGCTACACCTTC.

The CDR3 reads CAWSGSSYNSPLHF. CDR3 sequence (DNA): TGTGCCTGGAGTGGGAGCTCCTATAATTCACCCCTCCACTTT. The chain uses TRBV30 and TRBJ1-6; D not resolved. Deletions cut 1 base from V and 0 bases from J, with 4 bases between. The CDR3 runs to 14 residues. The V gene's germline CDR1 is GTSNPN and CDR2 SVGIG (reference sequence). Looking up the rest from reference TRBV30 and TRBJ1-6 gives the full variable domain: SQTIHQWPATLVQPVGSPLSLECTVEGTSNPNLYWYRQAAGRGLQLLFYSVGIGQISSEVPQNLSASRPQDRQFILSSKKLLLSDSGFYLCAWSGSSYNSPLHFGNGTRLTVT.

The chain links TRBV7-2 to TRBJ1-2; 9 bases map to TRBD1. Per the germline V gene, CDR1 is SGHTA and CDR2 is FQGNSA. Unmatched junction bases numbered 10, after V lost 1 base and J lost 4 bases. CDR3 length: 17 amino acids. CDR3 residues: CASSLVGWGQGSYGYTF. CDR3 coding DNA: TGTGCCAGCAGCTTAGTAGGGTGGGGACAGGGATCCTATGGCTACACCTTC.